This T cell receptor (beta chain) was found in a study of blood T cell repertoires in COVID-19. This clone was seen a handful of times. The repertoire was sequenced with immunoSEQ multiplex PCR; TCRdb's copy has only in-frame clones and lacks some. Altogether approximately 360,000 clones are present, approximately 88% being singletons, with the ten largest covering 0.97%. Cohorts were based on clinical histories the participants reported. V was clipped by 3 bases and J by 7 bases; unmatched bases: 16. The CDR3 totals 18 residues. Germline V gene data show CDR1 as DFQATT and CDR2 as SNEGSKA (reference sequence).

The chain links TRBV20-1 to TRBJ1-6; 9 positions match TRBD1. The sequence was obtained from a woman in her 30s with acute COVID-19. Sequenced: PBMCs or T cells enriched from blood (not recorded which). CDR3 in DNA: TGCAGTGCTAGTGTGTCGGGACAGGGTAATTGGGGGAATTCACCCCTCCACTTT. It encodes CSASVSGQGNWGNSPLHF.